The source of this T cell receptor beta chain is a study of blood T cells in healthy people across ages. General study points: Both higher diversity and more naive CD4+ cells marked long-lived donors when set against aged donors. Significant beta diversity loss was already apparent by age approximately 36, declining roughly linearly.

This clonotype occurred a few times. Its antigen is not known. With V trimmed by 7 bases and J by 6 bases, 9 bases remained unmatched. Germline CDR1 MNHEY, CDR2 SMNVEV (reference sequence). The CDR3 consists of 14 residues. Using a J-beta primer mix together with a sample-barcoded 5' primer, a second PCR was run for about 6 to 12 cycles. Each cDNA molecule received a tag from a template-switch adaptor that had 12 random nucleotides. TCRdb used MiXCR to reprocess the 5' RACE reads, holding one entry per CDR3 protein. The sample lists 650,000 to 1,000,000 distinct CDR3 sequences, around 45% occurring once.

The receptor's source is an elderly man in good health. The rearrangement joins TRBV27 to TRBJ2-1; 7 positions match TRBD2. Sequencing input: blood. This CDR3 is CASTGGFPVNEQFF. The CDR3 DNA follows: TGTGCCAGCACGGGGGGTTTCCCCGTCAATGAGCAGTTCTTC.